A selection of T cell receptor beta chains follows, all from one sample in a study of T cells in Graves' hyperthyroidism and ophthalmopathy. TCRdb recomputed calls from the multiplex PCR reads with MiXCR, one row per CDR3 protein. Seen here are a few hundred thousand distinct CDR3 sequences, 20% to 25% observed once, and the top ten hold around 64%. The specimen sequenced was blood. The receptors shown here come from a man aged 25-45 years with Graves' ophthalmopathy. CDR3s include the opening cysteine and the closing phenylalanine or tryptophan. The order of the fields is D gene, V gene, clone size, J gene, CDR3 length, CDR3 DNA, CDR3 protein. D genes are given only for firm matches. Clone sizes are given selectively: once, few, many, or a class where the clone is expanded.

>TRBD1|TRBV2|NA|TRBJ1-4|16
TGTGCCAGCAAAAAAGACAGGGGGACAACTAATGAAAAACTGTTTTTT
CASKKDRGTTNEKLFF
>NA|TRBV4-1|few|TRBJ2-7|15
TGCGCCAGCAGCCAAGAGGCCGCCGTCGCCTACGAGCAGTACTTC
CASSQEAAVAYEQYF
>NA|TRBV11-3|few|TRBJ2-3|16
TGTGCCAGCAGCTTAGATCTTGGGGGCAACACAGATACGCAGTATTTT
CASSLDLGGNTDTQYF
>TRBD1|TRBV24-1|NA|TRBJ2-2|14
TGTGCCACCAGCATGACAGGGGCCACCGGGGAGCTGTTTTTT
CATSMTGATGELFF
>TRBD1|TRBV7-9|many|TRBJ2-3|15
TGTGCCAGCAGCAGGGGACAGGGTGTCCCAGATACGCAGTATTTT
CASSRGQGVPDTQYF
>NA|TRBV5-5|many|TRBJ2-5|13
TGTGCCAGCAGCCGACAGACTAGTTCGGCCCAGTACTTC
CASSRQTSSAQYF
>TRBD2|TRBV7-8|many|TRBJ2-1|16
TGTGCCAGCAGCCCCCGCGCTAGCGGGAGCTACAATGAGCAGTTCTTC
CASSPRASGSYNEQFF
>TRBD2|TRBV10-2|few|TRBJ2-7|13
TGCGCCAGCAGTGAGACTAGCGGGGTCGAGCAGTACTTC
CASSETSGVEQYF
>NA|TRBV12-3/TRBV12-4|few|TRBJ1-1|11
TGTGCCAGCAGAGGCAGGGGAGAAGCTTTCTTT
CASRGRGEAFF
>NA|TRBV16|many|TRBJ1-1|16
TGTGCCAGCAGCCAAGTCGTCGGGGGGCTTTCCACTGAAGCTTTCTTT
CASSQVVGGLSTEAFF
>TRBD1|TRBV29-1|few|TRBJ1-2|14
TGCAGCGTTGAGGAGAACAGGGGCGTCGGTGGCTACACCTTC
CSVEENRGVGGYTF
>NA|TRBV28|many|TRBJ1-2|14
TGTGCCAGCAGTTTAGAGATAACGGTCTATGGCTACACCTTC
CASSLEITVYGYTF
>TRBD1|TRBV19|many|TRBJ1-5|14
TGTGCCAGTAGTACACAGGGGAATAATCAGCCCCAGCATTTT
CASSTQGNNQPQHF
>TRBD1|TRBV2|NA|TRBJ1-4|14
TGTGCCAGCAGTTACAGGGGGGTCGGTGAAAAACTGTTTTTT
CASSYRGVGEKLFF
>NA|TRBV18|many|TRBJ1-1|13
TGTGCCAGCTCACCACCAGGGCGGATTGAAGCTTTCTTT
CASSPPGRIEAFF
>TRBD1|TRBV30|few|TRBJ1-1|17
TGTGCCTGGAGTCGTTGGACCCTGGGACAGATGAACACTGAAGCTTTCTTT
CAWSRWTLGQMNTEAFF
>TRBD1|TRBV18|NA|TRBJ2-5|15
TGTGCCAGCTCACCACCCGGCAGGGGGCAAGAGACCCAGTACTTC
CASSPPGRGQETQYF
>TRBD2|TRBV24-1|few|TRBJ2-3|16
TGTGCCACCAGCCAGGGAGCGGGAGATGGGATAGATACGCAGTATTTT
CATSQGAGDGIDTQYF
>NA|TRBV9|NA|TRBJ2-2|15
TGTGCCAGCAGCGTGAGCGGACACGTTACCGGGGAGCTGTTTTTT
CASSVSGHVTGELFF
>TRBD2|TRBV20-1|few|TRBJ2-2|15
TGCAGTGCTAGAGCAGCGGGAGTGGATATGGGGGAGCTGTTTTTT
CSARAAGVDMGELFF
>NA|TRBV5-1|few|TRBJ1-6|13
TGCGCCAGCAGGCAGCCGGGAAATTCACCCCTCCACTTT
CASRQPGNSPLHF
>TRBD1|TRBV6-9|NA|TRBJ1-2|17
TGTGCCAGCAGTTATGGCGGGGCCACCGGGACAGCTGGGGGCTACACCTTC
CASSYGGATGTAGGYTF
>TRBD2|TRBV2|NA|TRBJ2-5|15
TGTGCCAGCCGAGGGACTAGCGGGAGGGTAGAGACCCAGTACTTC
CASRGTSGRVETQYF
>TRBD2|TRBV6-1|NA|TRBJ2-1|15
TGTGCCAGCAGTGAGGGAGCTAGCGGTACAAATGAGCAGTTCTTC
CASSEGASGTNEQFF
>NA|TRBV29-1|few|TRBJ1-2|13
TGCAGCGTTTTTACCCGGTGGGACAATGGCTACACCTTC
CSVFTRWDNGYTF
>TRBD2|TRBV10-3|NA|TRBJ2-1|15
TGTGCCATCAGTGATAGCGGGAGGGCTGAAAATGAGCAGTTCTTC
CAISDSGRAENEQFF
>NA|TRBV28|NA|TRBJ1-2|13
TGTGCCAGCAAAGTGTCTCGGGGCTATGGCTACACCTTC
CASKVSRGYGYTF
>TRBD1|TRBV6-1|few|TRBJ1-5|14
TGTGCCAGCAGTAATACAGGGGGCACAGAGCCCCAGCATTTT
CASSNTGGTEPQHF
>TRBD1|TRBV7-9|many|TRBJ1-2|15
TGTGCCAGCAGCCCACGGACAGGGGTATACTATGGCTACACCTTC
CASSPRTGVYYGYTF